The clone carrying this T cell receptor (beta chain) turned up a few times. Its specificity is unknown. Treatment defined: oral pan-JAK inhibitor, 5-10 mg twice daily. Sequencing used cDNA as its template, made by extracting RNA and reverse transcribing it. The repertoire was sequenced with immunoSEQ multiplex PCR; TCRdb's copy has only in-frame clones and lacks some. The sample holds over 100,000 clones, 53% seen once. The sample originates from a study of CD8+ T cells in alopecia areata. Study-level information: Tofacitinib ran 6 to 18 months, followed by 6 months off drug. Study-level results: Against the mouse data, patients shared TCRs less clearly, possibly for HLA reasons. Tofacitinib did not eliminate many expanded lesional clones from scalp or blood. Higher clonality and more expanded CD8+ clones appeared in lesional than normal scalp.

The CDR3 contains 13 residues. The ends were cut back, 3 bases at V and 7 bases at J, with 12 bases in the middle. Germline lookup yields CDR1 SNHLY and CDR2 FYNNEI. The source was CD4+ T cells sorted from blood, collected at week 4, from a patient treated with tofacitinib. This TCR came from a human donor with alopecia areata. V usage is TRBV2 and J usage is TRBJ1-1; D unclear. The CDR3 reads CASSEQGMNEAFF. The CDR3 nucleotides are TGTGCCAGCAGTGAGCAAGGCATGAATGAAGCTTTCTTT.